Listed below are T cell receptor beta chains from one sample, sequenced in a study of Tregs in tolerant kidney transplant recipients. Sequencing used immunoSEQ multiplex PCR; TCRdb keeps in-frame clones, though not all of them. The sample gives roughly 86,000 clones, 93% of which show up once; more than 1.5% is in the top ten. Sequenced material: CD4+ T cells from blood (PBMCs), taken 12 months after the transplant. These receptors all stem from a human patient who received a combined kidney and bone marrow transplant. Some T cells may be transferred from the graft donor. CDR3s include the opening cysteine and the closing phenylalanine or tryptophan. The D gene is left open where the match is weak. Expanded clones are given a class, and other clones once, few, many or no size at all.

TRBV15	12	TRBJ2-1	.	.	TGTGCCACCAGCCCCTTGAACTATGAGCAGTTCTTC	CATSPLNYEQFF
TRBV6-1	16	TRBJ2-5	.	TRBD2	TGTGCCAGCAGTGAAGCTGGCCTAGCGGGGCAAGAGACCCAGTACTTC	CASSEAGLAGQETQYF
TRBV19	14	TRBJ1-1	.	.	TGTGCCAGTAGTCCTAGGACAAGGAATACTGAAGCTTTCTTT	CASSPRTRNTEAFF
TRBV28	15	TRBJ2-2	.	TRBD1	TGTGCCAGCAGTTTACCAGGACAGGGTAACGGGGAGCTGTTTTTT	CASSLPGQGNGELFF
TRBV5-6	17	TRBJ1-4	.	.	TGTGCCAGCAGCTTGAGGCAGGGGATGGGTCAGGATGAAAAACTGTTTTTT	CASSLRQGMGQDEKLFF
TRBV28	14	TRBJ2-7	.	.	TGTGCCAGCACCTCATTGGGGGGTGAAAGGGAGCAGTACTTC	CASTSLGGEREQYF
TRBV10-3	12	TRBJ2-7	.	TRBD2	TGTGCCACGGGGGGGCCCTACTACGAGCAGTACTTC	CATGGPYYEQYF
TRBV9	13	TRBJ1-2	.	.	TGTGCCAGCAGCATCGGGACAATGAATGGCTACACCTTC	CASSIGTMNGYTF
TRBV27	13	TRBJ2-5	.	TRBD2	TGTGCCAGCAGCGGGGGGGCGGCAGAGACCCAGTACTTC	CASSGGAAETQYF
TRBV4-1	16	TRBJ1-3	.	TRBD1	TGCGCCAGCAGCCAAGTTGTCAGGGGGAAAGGAAACACCATATATTTT	CASSQVVRGKGNTIYF
TRBV7-3	16	TRBJ2-2	.	TRBD2	TGTGCCAGCAGCCTGACTAGCGGCTCGAACACCGGGGAGCTGTTTTTT	CASSLTSGSNTGELFF
TRBV5-4	15	TRBJ2-5	.	.	TGTGCCAGCAGCCCTGGAGGTAGGGTCCAAGAGACCCAGTACTTC	CASSPGGRVQETQYF
TRBV2	17	TRBJ1-5	.	.	TGTGCCAGCAGTGAAAGGTCCGGACTTACCTCCACTCAGCCCCAGCATTTT	CASSERSGLTSTQPQHF
TRBV5-5	16	TRBJ1-3	.	.	TGTGCCAGCAGCTCCACTTGGGCAAGCTCTGGAAACACCATATATTTT	CASSSTWASSGNTIYF
TRBV20-1	11	TRBJ2-5	.	.	TGCAGTGGGGAGGAGGAAGAGACCCAGTACTTC	CSGEEEETQYF
TRBV10-3	15	TRBJ2-1	.	TRBD2	TGTGCCATCAGTGAGTGGGTAGCGGGCGGCAATGAGCAGTTCTTC	CAISEWVAGGNEQFF
TRBV6-5	12	TRBJ1-1	once	.	TGTGCCAGCAGTTACTCTTCTACTGAAGCTTTCTTT	CASSYSSTEAFF
TRBV7-3	16	TRBJ2-2	.	.	TGTGCCAGCAGCGCTCAGGGGTCCTCCGATGCCGGGGAGCTGTTTTTT	CASSAQGSSDAGELFF
TRBV27	15	TRBJ2-7	.	TRBD2	TGTGCCAGCAGTAGACGGACTAGCGGAGCATACGAGCAGTACTTC	CASSRRTSGAYEQYF
TRBV5-1	15	TRBJ2-3	.	TRBD2	TGCGCCAGCAGCTTGGTCGGGACTAGCCCAGATACGCAGTATTTT	CASSLVGTSPDTQYF
TRBV2	14	TRBJ2-5	few	.	TGTGCCAGCAATCGGCAGGGGCGAGGGGAGACCCAGTACTTC	CASNRQGRGETQYF
TRBV25-1	14	TRBJ2-5	.	TRBD1	TGTGCCAGCAGTGACCCACAGGGGGCGGAGACCCAGTACTTC	CASSDPQGAETQYF
TRBV28	12	TRBJ2-7	.	.	TGTGCCAGCAGCTATGCTCCCTACGAGCAGTACTTC	CASSYAPYEQYF
TRBV6-1	15	TRBJ2-7	.	.	TGTGCCAGCAGTCCCCCCGGGGGGCGGTCCTACGAGCAGTACTTC	CASSPPGGRSYEQYF
TRBV5-4	17	TRBJ1-6	.	.	TGTGCCAGCAGCCCCCTGGGGCCGTCCTCCTATAATTCCCCCCTCCACTTT	CASSPLGPSSYNSPLHF
TRBV30	13	TRBJ1-3	.	.	TGTGCCTGGAGTGGGGGGCCGGGAAACACCATATATTTT	CAWSGGPGNTIYF
TRBV11-2	14	TRBJ2-4	.	TRBD1	TGTGCCAGCAGCTTAGTGGGACAGGGGGGCATTCAGTACTTC	CASSLVGQGGIQYF
TRBV19	16	TRBJ1-5	once	TRBD1	TGTGCCAGTAGTCCGCGGACAGGTACTAGCAATCAGCCCCAGCATTTT	CASSPRTGTSNQPQHF
TRBV18	13	TRBJ1-1	.	.	TGTGCCAGCTCACCACCAGGGGATGTTGAAGCTTTCTTT	CASSPPGDVEAFF
TRBV6-4	14	TRBJ2-2	once	.	TGTGCCAGCAGTCCTCTTATCGGGACCGGGGAGCTGTTTTTT	CASSPLIGTGELFF